A single sample gave rise to the 17 T cell receptor beta chains below, sequenced in a study of T cell repertoires in cytomegalovirus infection. Using its own MiXCR run on the reads, TCRdb lists one record per CDR3 protein. This sample carries some 940,000 distinct CDR3 sequences, less than 40% of them seen once, and the ten largest clones take around 15%. No antigen has been identified for these receptors. Sequenced here: cultured CD8+ T cells from PBMCs, sampled from culture after CMV antigen stimulation. These receptors were taken from a human donor in good health (CMV status not recorded). Some clones in this sample may be carry-over from other donors' samples.

The rearrangement joins TRBV6-2 or TRBV6-3 to TRBJ2-7; 10 bases are shared with TRBD1. V shed 0 bases and J 0 bases; nucleotides not matched to a gene: 5. The CDR3 totals 17 residues. Germline V gene data show CDR1 as MNHEY and CDR2 as SVGEGT. CDR3 DNA: TGTGCCAGCAGTTACTCATTGGGACAGGGGAGCTCCTACGAGCAGTACGTC. The encoded protein is CASSYSLGQGSSYEQYV.

There are a few counts of this clonotype. The chain carries TRBV6-1 and TRBJ2-1; D ambiguous. The CDR3 length is 15 residues. In germline, CDR1 is MNHNS, CDR2 SASEGT. Trimming took 5 bases from V and 0 from J, leaving 11 bases between them. CDR3 DNA sequence: TGTGCCAGCAGTTTGACTCCCAACTCCTACAATGAGCAGTTCTTC. It translates to CASSLTPNSYNEQFF.

CDR3 sequence (DNA): TGTGCCAGCAGCTTATGGTCCAGGATTAAATACGAGCAGTACGTC. It encodes CASSLWSRIKYEQYV. The rearrangement links TRBV11-2 to TRBJ2-7, with no clear D. The CDR3 is 15 amino acids. Germline lookup yields CDR1 SGHAT and CDR2 FQNNGV. V was shortened by 2 bases and J by 4 bases, with 15 bases between the two germline ends.

This clonotype showed up just a few times. V gene TRBV27 combines with J gene TRBJ1-1; TRBD1 aligns across 8 bases. The V gene end was trimmed by 5 bases and the J gene end by 1 base; junction bases not matched to a gene: 9. Germline values: CDR1 MNHEY, CDR2 SMNVEV (reference sequence). The CDR3 covers 16 residues. The CDR3 region is CASSPGQVTQNTEAFF. The CDR3 region has the DNA TGTGCCAGCAGTCCGGGACAGGTGACACAGAACACTGAAGCTTTCTTT.

The chain recombines TRBV3-1 with TRBJ2-5; the match to TRBD1 covers 7 bases. The CDR3 spans 19 residues. Losses at the gene ends were 6 bases for V and 0 bases for J; bases not matched to a gene: 19. CDR1 and CDR2 from the germline V gene are LGHDT and YNNKEL (reference sequence). The CDR3 coding sequence is TGTGCCAGCAGACCTGTTAGGGACAGCGCCGGCCGGTACCAAGAGACCCAGTACTTC. Translation gives CASRPVRDSAGRYQETQYF.

About this clonotype: This likely traces to a read error, being one base from a far larger clone. The rearrangement joins TRBV6-5 to TRBJ2-1, with TRBD2 matching over 10 bases. CDR3 size: 14 residues. V lost 5 bases, J lost 5 bases, and 3 bases stayed unmatched. CDR1 MNHEY and CDR2 SVGAGI come from the germline V gene. The CDR3 loop is CASSSGGADNEQFF. The DNA of the CDR3 is TGTGCCAGCAGTAGCGGGGGGGCCGACAATGAGCAGTTCTTC.

The CDR3 loop is CASSFGGTKETQYF. The CDR3 DNA reads as TGTGCCAGCAGCTTCGGGGGGACCAAAGAGACCCAGTACTTC. The chain carries TRBV7-9 and TRBJ2-5, with TRBD2 matching over 7 bases. V gave up 3 bases and J gave up 3 bases; unmatched junction bases: 4. The CDR3 runs 14 residues. The germline CDR1 and CDR2 sequences are SEHNR and FQNEAQ (reference sequence).

This clonotype was observed at least ten times. The chain's CDR3 is CASIPQGQGFQETQYF. The CDR3 coding sequence is TGTGCCAGTATCCCCCAGGGACAGGGGTTCCAAGAGACCCAGTACTTC. The genes are TRBV19 and TRBJ2-5, with 10 bases fitting TRBD1. V lost 7 bases to trimming and J lost 1 base; unmatched junction nucleotides: 9. CDR3 length: 16 amino acids. Germline CDR1 and CDR2: LNHDA and SQIVND (reference sequence).

The chain has TRBV14 and TRBJ2-2; D is unclear. Per the germline V gene, CDR1 is SGHDN and CDR2 is FVKESK. The CDR3 loop spans 16 amino acids. Trimming took 1 base from V and 0 from J, leaving 9 bases between them. The CDR3 loop is CASSQAYGANTGELFF. The CDR3 bases are TGTGCCAGCAGCCAAGCTTACGGTGCGAACACCGGGGAGCTGTTTTTT.

The V gene is TRBV29-1, the J gene TRBJ1-2, with D uncertain. This CDR3 is 12 amino acids long. V gave up 0 bases and J gave up 5 bases, with 7 bases separating them. Germline V gene lookup returns CDR1 SQVTM and CDR2 ANQGSEA. The CDR3 DNA sequence: TGCAGCGTTGAAGATAGGCAGTATGGCTACACCTTC. Translation gives CSVEDRQYGYTF.

This clonotype has just a few counts. The J gene is TRBJ2-7, the V gene TRBV7-2, with TRBD2 matching 8 bases. The length of the CDR3 is 14 residues. V gave up 8 bases and J gave up 0 bases; unmatched junction bases: 6. CDR1 and CDR2 (germline): SGHTA, FQGNSA. CDR3 DNA: TGTGCCAGCGCGGGGGGCCCATTCTCCTACGAGCAGTACGTC. Its translation: CASAGGPFSYEQYV.

This chain connects TRBV5-1 to TRBJ2-5; D is possibly TRBD2 (7 bases). CDR3 length: 15 amino acids. Per germline, CDR1 SGHRS and CDR2 YFSETQ. V was clipped by 3 bases and J by 0 bases, with 12 bases between them. The chain's CDR3 is CASSWRGRDQETQYF. The CDR3 DNA reads TGCGCCAGCAGCTGGCGGGGGCGAGACCAAGAGACCCAGTACTTC.

V is TRBV7-9 and J is TRBJ2-1; 7 positions match TRBD2. With V trimmed by 4 bases and J by 6 bases, 12 bases remained unmatched. Germline values: CDR1 SEHNR, CDR2 FQNEAQ (reference sequence). The CDR3 length is 16 residues. CDR3 in amino acids: CASSSLGLGGANEQFF. Here the CDR3 DNA reads TGTGCCAGCAGCTCCCTCGGACTAGGTGGGGCCAATGAGCAGTTCTTC.

V usage is TRBV5-1 and J usage is TRBJ1-2, with D perhaps TRBD1 (6 bases). Trimming left V 7 bases short and J 1 base short, with 14 bases between. The CDR3 contains 14 residues. The germline CDR1 and CDR2 sequences are SGHRS and YFSETQ. The CDR3: CASETDSLNYGYTF. DNA of the CDR3: TGCGCCAGCGAGACGGACAGCCTTAACTATGGCTACACCTTC.

Regarding this clonotype: The junction departs from germline at one end; a sequencing error may be responsible. J is TRBJ2-1 and V is TRBV2; 12 positions agree with TRBD2. CDR3 length: 16 residues. CDR1 and CDR2 (germline): SNHLY, FYNNEI. The CDR3 here is CASSEWASGGANEQFF. In DNA form, the CDR3 reads TGTGCCAGTAGTGAATGGGCTAGCGGGGGGGCGAATGAGCAGTTCTTC.

This clonotype appeared many times. The chain couples TRBV7-8 to TRBJ2-6; 7 nucleotides match TRBD2. After removal of 1 base from V and 0 bases from J, the junction contained 9 bases not matched to a gene. This CDR3 is built from 19 residues. Germline V gene lookup returns CDR1 SGHVS and CDR2 FQNEAQ. The CDR3 reads CASSLEREGPLSGANVLTF. The DNA for the CDR3 is TGTGCCAGCAGCTTAGAAAGGGAGGGACCCCTCTCTGGGGCCAACGTCCTGACTTTC.

The chain recombines TRBV7-9 with TRBJ2-7, with TRBD1 matching over 9 bases. The CDR3 has 15 amino acids. CDR1 is SEHNR and CDR2 is FQNEAQ in the germline V gene (reference sequence). Germline trimming cut 5 bases from V and 3 bases from J; bases unmatched to any gene: 8. This CDR3 is CASSPDVGQGYEQYF. CDR3 sequence (DNA): TGTGCCAGCAGCCCCGATGTGGGACAGGGCTACGAGCAGTACTTC.